This is a list of T cell receptor beta chains from one sample in a study of T cell clusters in autoimmune cytopenias. TCRdb reprocessed the multiplex PCR reads and reports one entry per CDR3 protein, with no DNA. The sample yields around 11,000 distinct CDR3 sequences, of which the top ten take up roughly 33%. In addition, the sample was reused for a study of T cell repertoires in aging, cancer and after chemotherapy.

The sequencing input was peripheral blood. The receptors were sampled from a human donor in good health. Both conserved end residues are part of each CDR3. Fields, in order: V gene, J gene, clone size, CDR3 protein. Not all rows give a size; the values are once, few, many and, for expanded clones, a class.

v_gene: TRBV15; j_gene: TRBJ2-1; abundance: -; CDR3aa: CATAVTGGSVAYNEQFF
v_gene: TRBV15; j_gene: TRBJ2-7; abundance: -; CDR3aa: CATSRDLQIHEQYF
v_gene: TRBV30; j_gene: TRBJ2-1; abundance: -; CDR3aa: CACGGPRDNEQFF
v_gene: TRBV18; j_gene: TRBJ2-1; abundance: -; CDR3aa: CASSPTRTYNEQFF
v_gene: TRBV12-3/TRBV12-4; j_gene: TRBJ2-1; abundance: -; CDR3aa: CASSLGGSDNEQFF
v_gene: TRBV29-1; j_gene: TRBJ2-5; abundance: medium-sized; CDR3aa: CSVEDTGTQETQYF
v_gene: TRBV30; j_gene: TRBJ1-4; abundance: -; CDR3aa: CAWSPGPLNEKLFF
v_gene: TRBV27; j_gene: TRBJ2-7; abundance: -; CDR3aa: CASSFSTLGTGFYEQYF
v_gene: TRBV19; j_gene: TRBJ2-3; abundance: -; CDR3aa: CASSPRGGQIADTQYF
v_gene: TRBV6-5; j_gene: TRBJ1-2; abundance: -; CDR3aa: CASSYESASRGSGYTF
v_gene: TRBV6-1; j_gene: TRBJ2-1; abundance: -; CDR3aa: CASKPLAGAYNEQFF
v_gene: TRBV19; j_gene: TRBJ1-1; abundance: -; CDR3aa: CASTLTGRGAEAFF
v_gene: TRBV19; j_gene: TRBJ2-5; abundance: -; CDR3aa: CASSIQGILRETQYF
v_gene: TRBV12-3/TRBV12-4; j_gene: TRBJ2-7; abundance: -; CDR3aa: CASRRTGVYEQYF
v_gene: TRBV6-5; j_gene: TRBJ2-7; abundance: -; CDR3aa: CASTVGQGPYEQYF
v_gene: TRBV29-1; j_gene: TRBJ2-7; abundance: medium-sized; CDR3aa: CSVEGSGERTYEQYF
v_gene: TRBV18; j_gene: TRBJ1-1; abundance: -; CDR3aa: CASSLDRGKTEAFF
v_gene: TRBV10-3; j_gene: TRBJ1-6; abundance: -; CDR3aa: CAISESRGRPLHF
v_gene: TRBV6-6; j_gene: TRBJ2-5; abundance: -; CDR3aa: CASSYPIAGAETQYF
v_gene: TRBV6-2/TRBV6-3; j_gene: TRBJ2-1; abundance: -; CDR3aa: CASSWILRDEQFF
v_gene: TRBV18; j_gene: TRBJ2-1; abundance: -; CDR3aa: CASSPGAANNEQFF
v_gene: TRBV7-9; j_gene: TRBJ2-2; abundance: -; CDR3aa: CASSLRLAGESGELFF
v_gene: TRBV27; j_gene: TRBJ2-1; abundance: -; CDR3aa: CAVRDRGFSEQFF
v_gene: TRBV12-3/TRBV12-4; j_gene: TRBJ1-5; abundance: -; CDR3aa: CASSLVRGLKYSNQPQHF
v_gene: TRBV19; j_gene: TRBJ2-5; abundance: -; CDR3aa: CASEGAPLDNEQFF
v_gene: TRBV6-5; j_gene: TRBJ2-1; abundance: -; CDR3aa: CASSAGGAGNEQFF
v_gene: TRBV5-1; j_gene: TRBJ2-7; abundance: -; CDR3aa: CASSLAQGGYEQYF
v_gene: TRBV5-6; j_gene: TRBJ1-1; abundance: -; CDR3aa: CASIIGTEAFF
v_gene: TRBV6-1; j_gene: TRBJ1-5; abundance: -; CDR3aa: CASSAGRFSNQPQHF
v_gene: TRBV11-1; j_gene: TRBJ1-2; abundance: -; CDR3aa: CASSLGGQGKGYTF
v_gene: TRBV24-1; j_gene: TRBJ2-1; abundance: -; CDR3aa: CATSDLGGTSYNEQFF
v_gene: TRBV18; j_gene: TRBJ1-2; abundance: -; CDR3aa: CASSPPRDRDGYTF
v_gene: TRBV27; j_gene: TRBJ1-1; abundance: -; CDR3aa: CASRGRRGAFF
v_gene: TRBV29-1; j_gene: TRBJ2-7; abundance: -; CDR3aa: CSVMIERDSYEQYF
v_gene: TRBV29-1; j_gene: TRBJ2-1; abundance: -; CDR3aa: CSVDPSSSYNEQFF
v_gene: TRBV10-3; j_gene: TRBJ2-3; abundance: -; CDR3aa: CAIKGDTDTQYF
v_gene: TRBV29-1; j_gene: TRBJ2-1; abundance: medium-sized; CDR3aa: CSVDWFEGGALVNEQFF
v_gene: TRBV12-3/TRBV12-4; j_gene: TRBJ2-7; abundance: -; CDR3aa: CASSSVGGRNYEQYF
v_gene: TRBV5-5; j_gene: TRBJ2-5; abundance: -; CDR3aa: CASSSYPLARQETQYF
v_gene: TRBV6-2/TRBV6-3; j_gene: TRBJ2-3; abundance: -; CDR3aa: CASSSASGRAGADTQYF
v_gene: TRBV27; j_gene: TRBJ2-1; abundance: medium-sized; CDR3aa: CASSSQGNEQFF
v_gene: TRBV6-5; j_gene: TRBJ2-3; abundance: -; CDR3aa: CASFVGVPTDTQYF
v_gene: TRBV6-5; j_gene: TRBJ2-1; abundance: -; CDR3aa: CASSYAGSGEQFF
v_gene: TRBV12-3/TRBV12-4; j_gene: TRBJ2-3; abundance: -; CDR3aa: CASSLIGGGRPADTQYF
v_gene: TRBV12-3/TRBV12-4; j_gene: TRBJ1-2; abundance: -; CDR3aa: CASSLSGDNYGYTF
v_gene: TRBV29-1; j_gene: TRBJ1-4; abundance: medium-sized; CDR3aa: CSVSTGAFREKLFF
v_gene: TRBV11-1; j_gene: TRBJ1-2; abundance: -; CDR3aa: CASSPNGGLGYTF
v_gene: TRBV5-4; j_gene: TRBJ2-3; abundance: -; CDR3aa: CASSLAATDTQYF
v_gene: TRBV29-1; j_gene: TRBJ2-1; abundance: -; CDR3aa: CSGGGGRNTAYNEQFF
v_gene: TRBV6-1; j_gene: TRBJ2-7; abundance: -; CDR3aa: CASSEPRDTNYEQYF
v_gene: TRBV5-7; j_gene: TRBJ2-2; abundance: -; CDR3aa: CASSQDRSKGELFF
v_gene: TRBV6-1; j_gene: TRBJ2-7; abundance: -; CDR3aa: CASSRDGRSYEQYF
v_gene: TRBV19; j_gene: TRBJ1-2; abundance: -; CDR3aa: CATHRTETYGYTF